This paragraph reports one T cell receptor beta chain. The antigen is not known. The sample originates from a study of response to subunit inactivated influenza vaccine. Study-level findings and limits: That few new T cells are recruited by each seasonal influenza vaccination was the authors' suggestion.

Via MiXCR, TCRdb re-called the RT-PCR reads, giving one row per CDR3 protein. In the table there are about 540,000 distinct CDR3 sequences, approximately 22% of which are singletons. V lost 0 bases to trimming and J lost 1 base; unmatched junction nucleotides: 3. The CDR3 covers 16 residues. The germline V gene has CDR1 SEHNR and CDR2 FQNEAQ (reference sequence). The same sample was also studied in work on T cells expressing NK-cell markers. That investigation notes: In generating TCR beta cDNA, 5'RACE template switching with UMIs was used. Obtained from sorted CD3+CD56+NKG2C+, CD3+CD56+NKG2C- and CD3+CD56-NKG2C+ T cells were the TCR beta repertoires. Sorting of alpha-beta TCR T cells alone was achieved in several experiments with an anti-gamma-delta TCR antibody. It is unclear if expanded NKG2C-expressing clones target HCMV antigens.

Sequencing used CD4+ T cells sorted from PBMCs, obtained 11 to 12 days after vaccination. The source is a man aged 45-65 years who received an inactivated influenza vaccine. V gene TRBV7-9 combines with J gene TRBJ2-3; 8 bases fit TRBD2. CDR3 amino acids: CASSLALSGGTDTQYF. CDR3 nucleotide sequence: TGTGCCAGCAGCTTAGCGCTTAGCGGGGGCACAGATACGCAGTATTTT.